The 16 T cell receptor beta chains listed next were all sequenced from one sample in a study of CD4+ T cells in melanoma (dated by TCRdb to between 2021 and 2024). The library came from the immunoSEQ multiplex PCR assay. In its TCRdb copy, this immuneACCESS table keeps in-frame sequences only and misses some clones. Where compared with another copy, unresolved V genes explain less than half of these, and the others have no known cause. Counted in this sample were fewer than 150,000 clones; around 90% of them appeared once. The ten largest clonotypes hold 1.5% of the sample. All receptors come from a human donor with melanoma.

V gene TRBV27 combines with J gene TRBJ2-7, with TRBD1 as a possible D gene (6 bases). Germline assignment: CDR1 MNHEY and CDR2 SMNVEV (reference sequence). V dropped 4 bases and J dropped 2 bases, with 15 bases sitting between them. The CDR3 has 15 residues. The CDR3 protein is CASSSSQGTTYEQYF. As DNA, the CDR3 is TGTGCCAGCAGTTCCTCCCAGGGGACCACCTACGAGCAGTACTTC.

This clone was found once. The CDR3 sequence is CASKVQGAAGYTF. The CDR3 DNA reads as TGTGCCAGCAAAGTACAGGGGGCTGCTGGCTACACCTTC. The chain has TRBV2 and TRBJ1-2; 9 bases are shared with TRBD1. The CDR3 length is 13 residues. The germline gives CDR1 SNHLY, CDR2 FYNNEI. V trimming: 7 bases; J trimming: 7 bases; junction bases outside the gene matches: 7.

The V call is TRBV7-9, the J call TRBJ2-7; D possibly corresponds to TRBD1 (6 bases). The CDR3 is made up of 13 amino acids. V was pared by 7 bases and J by 2 bases, with 12 bases between. From germline, CDR1 is SEHNR and CDR2 FQNEAQ (reference sequence). In nucleotides, the CDR3 is TGTGCCAGCACCCGGGACAACACCTACGAGCAGTACTTC. This sequence encodes CASTRDNTYEQYF. The full variable domain, with the rest looked up from reference TRBV7-9 and TRBJ2-7, is DTGVSQNPRHKITKRGQNVTFRCDPISEHNRLYWYRQTLGQGPEFLTYFQNEAQLEKSRLLSDRFSAERPKGSFSTLEIQRTEQGDSAMYLCASTRDNTYEQYFGPGTRLTVT.

This chain uses TRBV7-8 with TRBJ1-5, with D unresolved. Per the germline V gene, CDR1 is SGHVS and CDR2 is FQNEAQ. Trimming cost V 4 bases and J 4 bases, with 5 bases left between them. This CDR3 region has 12 residues. The CDR3 coding sequence is TGTGCCAGCAGCTCGCGGAATCAGCCCCAGCATTTT. This sequence encodes CASSSRNQPQHF. Together with reference TRBV7-8 and TRBJ1-5, the CDR3 gives the full variable domain: GAGVSQSPRYKVAKRGQDVALRCDPISGHVSLFWYQQALGQGPEFLTYFQNEAQLDKSGLPSDRFFAERPEGSVSTLKIQRTQQEDSAVYLCASSSRNQPQHFGDGTRLSIL.

This clone showed up just once. The CDR3 DNA reads TGTGCCATGCGCCGGGGACAGGGGGTAGATACGCAGTATTTT. Translated, it gives CAMRRGQGVDTQYF. This chain joins TRBV6-1 and TRBJ2-3, with 11 bases matching TRBD1. The germline V gene has CDR1 MNHNS and CDR2 SASEGT. The CDR3 totals 14 residues. V was pared by 10 bases and J by 5 bases, with 8 bases of the junction left unmatched.

The gene calls are TRBV4-1 and TRBJ1-1; 7 bases match TRBD1. The CDR3 spans 15 residues. The germline gives CDR1 MGHRA, CDR2 YSYEKL. The trim removed 5 bases at V and 7 bases at J, leaving 13 bases unmatched. The CDR3: CASSEEGALASEAFF. The CDR3 DNA reads as TGCGCCAGCAGCGAGGAGGGGGCGCTTGCTAGTGAAGCTTTCTTT.

The chain is built from TRBV29-1 and TRBJ2-1; 10 bases match TRBD1. V lost 7 bases to trimming and J lost 7 bases; unmatched junction nucleotides: 10. The length of the CDR3 is 14 residues. Germline V gives CDR1 SQVTM, CDR2 ANQGSEA. CDR3 DNA: TGCAGCGGACAATGGACAGGGGGTTATAATGAGCAGTTCTTC. It specifies CSGQWTGGYNEQFF.

CDR3 DNA sequence: TGTGCCAGCAGCCAGGGGACAGGGGAGGTTAGGCAGTACTTC. As protein: CASSQGTGEVRQYF. This chain links TRBV4-2 with TRBJ2-7, with TRBD1 matching over 10 bases. Per germline, CDR1 LGHNA and CDR2 YNFKEQ. The length of the CDR3 is 14 residues. V gave up 3 bases and J gave up 9 bases; unmatched junction bases: 8.

This sequence joins TRBV6-5 and TRBJ2-2; weak D call: TRBD2 (5 bases). With 6 bases removed from V and 3 bases from J, the gap between germline ends came to 14 bases. The CDR3 has 15 residues. CDR1 MNHEY and CDR2 SVGAGI come from the germline V gene. The CDR3 coding sequence is TGTGCCAGCAGAACTCCGGGGAGTTACACCGGGGAGCTGTTTTTT. This encodes CASRTPGSYTGELFF.

The chain has TRBV7-3 and TRBJ1-4, with a tentative D call TRBD1 (6 bases). Germline assignment: CDR1 SGHTA and CDR2 FQGTGA. CDR3 size: 13 residues. V was cut by 5 bases and J by 5 bases, with 9 bases left in between. CDR3 protein: CASSPGQNEKLFF. The DNA of the CDR3 is TGTGCCAGCAGCCCCGGACAGAATGAAAAACTGTTTTTT.

This chain joins TRBV30 and TRBJ2-3; the match to TRBD2 covers 10 bases. This CDR3 has 17 residues. V lost 5 bases and J lost 2; bases outside the gene matches: 13. CDR1 and CDR2 (germline): GTSNPN, SVGIG (reference sequence). CDR3 coding DNA: TGTGCCTGGTACCCTCCTTTAGCGGGGGGTCCCACAGATACGCAGTATTTT. Translating gives CAWYPPLAGGPTDTQYF. The whole variable domain, filled in from reference TRBV30 and TRBJ2-3, reads SQTIHQWPATLVQPVGSPLSLECTVEGTSNPNLYWYRQAAGRGLQLLFYSVGIGQISSEVPQNLSASRPQDRQFILSSKKLLLSDSGFYLCAWYPPLAGGPTDTQYFGPGTRLTVL.

V gene TRBV6-6 combines with J gene TRBJ1-3, with D hard to call. Germline-derived CDR1 and CDR2 are MNHNY and SVGAGI (reference sequence). The CDR3 sequence is 15 residues long. V was cut by 2 bases and J by 5 bases, with 13 bases left in between. The CDR3 loop reads CASSYGRGYRNTIYF. The CDR3 DNA is TGTGCCAGCAGTTACGGACGGGGATATAGAAACACCATATATTTT.

The CDR3 loop reads CASSLDQGRAEAFF. DNA of the CDR3: TGTGCCAGCAGTTTAGACCAGGGGAGGGCTGAAGCTTTCTTT. The V gene is TRBV28, the J gene TRBJ1-1; a possible D gene is TRBD1 (6 bases). The ends were cut back, 2 bases at V and 6 bases at J, with 13 bases in the middle. CDR3 size: 14 residues. CDR1 and CDR2 (germline): MDHEN, SYDVKM.

This chain connects TRBV7-6 to TRBJ2-7; no firm D call. This CDR3 has 18 residues. Per germline, CDR1 SGHVS and CDR2 FNYEAQ. V lost 2 bases and J 2 bases, leaving 22 bases between the germline ends. The CDR3 DNA reads TGTGCCAGCAGCTTAATACCCCCGGACCACCAAGCTCCCTACGAGCAGTACTTC. Translated: CASSLIPPDHQAPYEQYF.

This rearrangement joins TRBV25-1 to TRBJ2-2, with D perhaps matching TRBD2 (5 bases). The CDR3 totals 16 residues. V gave up 1 base and J gave up 0 bases, with 9 bases separating them. Looked up from germline, CDR1 is MGHDK and CDR2 is SYGVNS. This CDR3 is CASSEFWTSNTGELFF. CDR3 DNA: TGTGCCAGCAGTGAATTCTGGACTTCGAACACCGGGGAGCTGTTTTTT.

The rearrangement joins TRBV30 to TRBJ2-2, with a possible D match to TRBD1 (6 bases). The CDR3 extends over 12 amino acids. Per the germline V gene, CDR1 is GTSNPN and CDR2 is SVGIG (reference sequence). V was trimmed by 4 bases and J by 7 bases, leaving 10 bases between them. The CDR3 loop is CAWTLQGGELFF. CDR3 bases: TGTGCCTGGACCCTACAGGGCGGGGAGCTGTTTTTT. The full variable domain, its missing parts supplied by reference TRBV30 and TRBJ2-2, is SQTIHQWPATLVQPVGSPLSLECTVEGTSNPNLYWYRQAAGRGLQLLFYSVGIGQISSEVPQNLSASRPQDRQFILSSKKLLLSDSGFYLCAWTLQGGELFFGEGSRLTVL.